This T cell receptor (beta chain) was observed in a study of cytomegalovirus exposure and HLA in healthy donors. Notes on the study in general: It was reportedly the case that the classifier diagnosed cytomegalovirus status with high specificity and sensitivity. By HLA locus, TCR association rates varied in a later analysis, with DRB1 showing the most and HLA-C the fewest. Researchers reported in a later analysis that common viral pathogens appeared linked to several top clusters.

The PCR employed 60 Vbeta primers together with 13 Jbeta primers. The table came from immunoSEQ multiplex PCR; TCRdb's copy has only in-frame clones and leaves some out. The repertoire holds around 200,000 clones, with about 80% as singletons. This clone was counted between two and nine times. As yet, its antigen is unknown. This TCR was sampled from a woman aged 50 to 65 in good health and CMV-seropositive. Sequencing was carried out using PBMCs.

The CDR3 sequence is CASSIGFGDSSSYEQYF. Here the CDR3 DNA reads TGTGCCAGTAGTATAGGGTTTGGAGACAGCAGCTCCTACGAGCAGTACTTC. The chain employs TRBV19 and TRBJ2-7; weak D call: TRBD1 (5 bases). Trimming stripped 1 base from V and 0 bases from J, with 16 bases between. The CDR3 has 17 amino acids. Looked up from germline, CDR1 is LNHDA and CDR2 is SQIVND (reference sequence).